This T cell receptor beta chain was profiled in a study of regulatory T cells in long-lasting Graves disease. Overall study: Persistent cases took antithyroid drugs over 5 years and stayed TSH receptor antibody positive. General observations from the study: A reduction in accuracy may have resulted from the small sample size.

This clonotype was counted a few times. Its antigen is unknown. With iRepertoire HTBI primers and Arm-PCR of CDR3 regions, TCR beta libraries were built. One entry per CDR3 protein, called by TCRdb with MiXCR from the multiplex PCR reads. The sample carries 650,000 to 700,000 distinct CDR3 sequences, around 30% recorded once. From germline, CDR1 is MNHEY and CDR2 SVGAGI. The V and J ends lost 2 bases and 2 bases respectively, with 10 bases between them. The CDR3 consists of 14 residues. The time point denotes: persistent/refractory GD, antithyroid drugs over 5 years with positive TRAb. PBMC RNA was the source of the TCR library. The authors drew patients from an endocrinology department in Xi'an, China.

The chain carries TRBV6-5 and TRBJ2-7; possible D gene TRBD1, 5 bases. Specimen: peripheral blood mononuclear cells (PBMCs), collected when the disease was refractory, from a patient treated with antithyroid drugs. This receptor was obtained from a female donor with Graves disease. In DNA form, the CDR3 reads TGTGCCAGCAGTTACGCCCCCAGGGCCTACGAGCAGTACTTC. Protein sequence: CASSYAPRAYEQYF.